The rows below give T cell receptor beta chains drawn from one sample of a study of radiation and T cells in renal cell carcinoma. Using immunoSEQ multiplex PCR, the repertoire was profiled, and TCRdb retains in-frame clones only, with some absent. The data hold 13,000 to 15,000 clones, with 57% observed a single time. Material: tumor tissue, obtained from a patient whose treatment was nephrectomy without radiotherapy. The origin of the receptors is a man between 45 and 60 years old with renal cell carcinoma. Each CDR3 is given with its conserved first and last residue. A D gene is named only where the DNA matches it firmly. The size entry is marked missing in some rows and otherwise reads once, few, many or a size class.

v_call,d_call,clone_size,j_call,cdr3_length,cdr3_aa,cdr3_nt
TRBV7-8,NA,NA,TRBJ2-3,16,CASSLPMGGASDTQYF,TGTGCCAGCAGCTTACCGATGGGGGGCGCATCAGATACGCAGTATTTT
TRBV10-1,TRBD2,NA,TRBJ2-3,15,CASNLRAGGTDTQYF,TGCGCCAGCAACCTACGGGCGGGGGGCACAGATACGCAGTATTTT
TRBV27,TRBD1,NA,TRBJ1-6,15,CASSSPDRVNSPLHF,TGTGCCAGCAGTTCTCCAGACAGGGTGAATTCACCCCTCCACTTT
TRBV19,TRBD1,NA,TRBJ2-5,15,CASSARDRGSETQYF,TGTGCCAGTAGTGCGCGGGACAGGGGTTCGGAGACCCAGTACTTC
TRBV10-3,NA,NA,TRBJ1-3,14,CAASDRSSGNTIYF,TGTGCCGCCTCCGACAGGAGCTCTGGAAACACCATATATTTT
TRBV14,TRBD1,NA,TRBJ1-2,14,CASSPTGTGNGYTF,TGTGCCAGCAGCCCCACCGGGACAGGGAATGGCTACACCTTC
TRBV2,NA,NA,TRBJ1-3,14,CASSTGSSGNTIYF,TGTGCCAGTTCCACAGGGAGCTCTGGAAACACCATATATTTT
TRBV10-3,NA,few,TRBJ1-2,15,CAISESSEVLYGYTF,TGTGCCATCAGTGAGTCGAGTGAAGTGCTCTATGGCTACACCTTC
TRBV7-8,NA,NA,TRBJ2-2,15,CASLGGTQNTGELFF,TGTGCCAGCTTAGGCGGAACCCAAAACACCGGGGAGCTGTTTTTT
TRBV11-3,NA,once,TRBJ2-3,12,CASSLGDDTQYF,TGTGCCAGCAGCTTAGGGGACGATACGCAGTATTTT
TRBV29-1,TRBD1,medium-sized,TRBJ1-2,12,CSVDSQGGGYTF,TGCAGCGTTGACTCCCAGGGGGGGGGCTACACCTTC
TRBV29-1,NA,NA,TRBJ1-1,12,CSVALRGTEAFF,TGCAGCGTTGCTTTGAGAGGGACTGAAGCTTTCTTT
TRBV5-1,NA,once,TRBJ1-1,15,CASSLAPKEDTEAFF,TGCGCCAGCAGCTTGGCCCCGAAAGAGGACACTGAAGCTTTCTTT
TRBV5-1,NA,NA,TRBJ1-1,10,CASSLGEAFF,TGCGCCAGCAGCTTGGGAGAAGCTTTCTTT
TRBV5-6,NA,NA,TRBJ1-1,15,CASSLEGSVNTEAFF,TGTGCCAGCAGCTTGGAGGGGTCAGTCAACACTGAAGCTTTCTTT
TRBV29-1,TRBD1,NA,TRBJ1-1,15,CSAQRTGGMNTEAFF,TGCAGCGCTCAAAGGACAGGAGGCATGAACACTGAAGCTTTCTTT
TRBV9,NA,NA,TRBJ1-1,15,CASSAHVKGVTEAFF,TGTGCCAGCAGCGCCCATGTTAAGGGAGTCACTGAAGCTTTCTTT
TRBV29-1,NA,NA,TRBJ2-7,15,CSVLDLETGSYEQYF,TGCAGCGTTCTCGATTTAGAAACAGGTTCCTACGAGCAGTACTTC
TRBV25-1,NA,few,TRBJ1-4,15,CASSARGASNEKLFF,TGTGCCAGCAGTGCTCGGGGGGCGTCTAATGAAAAACTGTTTTTT
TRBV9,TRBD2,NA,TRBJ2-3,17,CASSSGWTSGGADTQYF,TGTGCCAGCAGCTCAGGGTGGACTAGCGGGGGGGCAGATACGCAGTATTTT
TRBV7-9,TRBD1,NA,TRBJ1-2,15,CASSLISRGLSGYTF,TGTGCCAGCAGCTTGATAAGCAGGGGGCTGAGTGGCTACACCTTC
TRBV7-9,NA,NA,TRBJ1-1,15,CASSLETTTNTEAFF,TGTGCCAGCAGCTTAGAGACGACAACGAACACTGAAGCTTTCTTT
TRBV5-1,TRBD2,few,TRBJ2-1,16,CASTVELAGRGNEQFF,TGCGCCAGCACCGTCGAACTAGCGGGGAGGGGTAATGAGCAGTTCTTC
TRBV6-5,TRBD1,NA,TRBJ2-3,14,CASRRQGAADTQYF,TGTGCCAGCAGACGACAGGGGGCGGCGGATACGCAGTATTTT
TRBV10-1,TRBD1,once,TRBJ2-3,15,CASSESGQGADTQYF,TGCGCCAGCAGTGAGTCGGGACAGGGGGCAGATACGCAGTATTTT
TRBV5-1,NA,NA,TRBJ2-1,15,CASSLEGFSYNEQFF,TGCGCCAGCAGCTTGGAAGGGTTCTCCTACAATGAGCAGTTCTTC
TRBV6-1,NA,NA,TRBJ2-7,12,CASRESSYEQYF,TGTGCCAGTAGGGAGAGCTCCTACGAGCAGTACTTC
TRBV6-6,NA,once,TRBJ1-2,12,CASSYVAYGYTF,TGTGCCAGCAGTTACGTCGCCTATGGCTACACCTTC
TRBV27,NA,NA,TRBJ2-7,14,CASSRGDRTIEQYF,TGTGCCAGTTCGCGGGGGGACAGGACGATCGAGCAGTACTTC
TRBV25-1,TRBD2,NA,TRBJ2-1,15,CASDPGLAGANEQFF,TGTGCCAGCGATCCTGGGCTAGCGGGCGCTAATGAGCAGTTCTTC
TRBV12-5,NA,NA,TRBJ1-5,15,CASGLDSHSNQPQHF,TGTGCTAGTGGTTTGGACAGTCATAGCAATCAGCCCCAGCATTTT
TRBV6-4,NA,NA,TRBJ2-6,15,CASSSFSSGANVLTF,TGTGCCAGCAGTTCTTTCAGCTCTGGGGCCAACGTCCTGACTTTC
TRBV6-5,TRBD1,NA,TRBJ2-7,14,CASSYLGQSYEQYF,TGTGCCAGCAGTTACCTGGGACAGTCCTACGAGCAGTACTTC
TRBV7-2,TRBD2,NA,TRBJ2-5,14,CASSFWGTSETQYF,TGTGCCAGCAGCTTTTGGGGGACTAGCGAGACCCAGTACTTC
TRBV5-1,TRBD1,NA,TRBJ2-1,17,CASSSSPTGGSYNEQFF,TGCGCCAGCAGCTCCTCACCTACAGGGGGCTCCTACAATGAGCAGTTCTTC
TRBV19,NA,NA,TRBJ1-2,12,CASNSLGYGYTF,TGTGCCAGTAACTCCCTTGGCTATGGCTACACCTTC
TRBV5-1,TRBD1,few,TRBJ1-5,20,CASSLWGSDRGLFSNQPQHF,TGCGCCAGCAGCTTGTGGGGGTCGGACAGGGGGCTATTTTCCAATCAGCCCCAGCATTTT
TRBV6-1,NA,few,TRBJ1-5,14,CASSTPGLSQPQHF,TGTGCCAGCAGTACCCCAGGGTTGAGTCAGCCCCAGCATTTT
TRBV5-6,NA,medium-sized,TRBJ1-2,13,CASSLVQDYGYTF,TGTGCCAGCAGCTTGGTGCAGGACTATGGCTACACCTTC
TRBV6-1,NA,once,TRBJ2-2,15,CASSEENRVSGELFF,TGTGCCAGCAGTGAAGAAAACAGGGTGTCCGGGGAGCTGTTTTTT
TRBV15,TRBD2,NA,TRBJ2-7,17,CATSREVSGASSYEQYF,TGTGCCACCAGCAGAGAGGTTAGCGGGGCATCTTCCTACGAGCAGTACTTC
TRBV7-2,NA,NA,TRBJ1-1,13,CASSSQVKTEAFF,TGTGCCAGCAGCTCGCAGGTTAAGACTGAAGCTTTCTTT
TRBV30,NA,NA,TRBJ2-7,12,CAWNTETYEQYF,TGTGCCTGGAACACAGAAACCTACGAGCAGTACTTC
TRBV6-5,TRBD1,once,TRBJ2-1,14,CASSSGQGGAEQFF,TGTGCCAGCAGTTCCGGACAGGGGGGGGCTGAGCAGTTCTTC
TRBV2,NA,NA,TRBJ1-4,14,CASRADSNNEKLFF,TGTGCCAGCAGGGCGGACAGCAATAATGAAAAACTGTTTTTT
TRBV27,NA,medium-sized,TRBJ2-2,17,CASSLSEDAADTGELFF,TGTGCCAGCAGTTTATCGGAGGACGCGGCAGACACCGGGGAGCTGTTTTTT
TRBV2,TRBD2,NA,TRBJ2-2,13,CASRGGVAGELFF,TGTGCCAGCCGGGGGGGCGTCGCCGGGGAGCTGTTTTTT
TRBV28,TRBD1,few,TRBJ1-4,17,CASSFWGGGQINEKLFF,TGTGCCAGCAGTTTCTGGGGAGGGGGACAGATAAATGAAAAACTGTTTTTT
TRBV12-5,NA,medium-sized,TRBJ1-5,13,CASGLGSNQPQHF,TGTGCTAGTGGTTTGGGTAGCAATCAGCCCCAGCATTTT
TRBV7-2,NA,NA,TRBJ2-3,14,CASSSRDSTDTQYF,TGTGCCAGCAGCTCGAGGGACAGCACAGATACGCAGTATTTT
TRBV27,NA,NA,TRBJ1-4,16,CASSLSGPSSVGKLFF,TGTGCCAGCAGTTTATCCGGACCTAGTTCCGTCGGAAAACTGTTTTTT
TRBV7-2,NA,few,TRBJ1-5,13,CASSTSKIQPQHF,TGTGCCAGCAGCACCTCCAAGATCCAGCCCCAGCATTTT
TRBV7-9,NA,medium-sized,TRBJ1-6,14,CASNMQGPNSPLHF,TGTGCCAGCAACATGCAGGGGCCTAATTCACCCCTCCACTTT
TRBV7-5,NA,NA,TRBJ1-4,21,CVRSSTGQGDIPTPTNEKLFF,TGTGTCAGAAGCTCCACCGGGCAGGGCGACATTCCGACCCCAACTAATGAAAAACTGTTTTTT
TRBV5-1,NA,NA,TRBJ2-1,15,CASSLDSRAYNEQFF,TGCGCCAGCAGCTTGGACAGTAGGGCCTACAATGAGCAGTTCTTC